The present entry profiles one T cell receptor (beta chain) with its context. These data come from a study of blood T cell repertoires in COVID-19. Original processing methods: The authors estimated nucleated cell counts from reference gene primer amplification. Here immunoSEQ multiplex PCR was the method, and the copy in TCRdb shows in-frame clones only, minus some. V and J calls and clone size come straight from that table; D and trimming were deduced from the DNA. Altogether fewer than 200,000 clones are present, around four fifths being singletons, with the ten largest covering roughly a sixth. The CDR3 totals 14 residues. Germline CDR1 is MDHEN and CDR2 is SYDVKM. V was clipped by 7 bases and J by 8 bases, with 20 bases between them.

The sequence derives from a woman in her fifties or sixties who had recovered from COVID-19. The chain links TRBV28 to TRBJ1-2, with D unresolved. The sequencing sample was made of PBMCs or T cells enriched from blood (not recorded which). The CDR3 coding sequence is TGTGCCAGCACCCAGAACCCAAACCCCCAAGGCTACACCTTC. This gives the protein CASTQNPNPQGYTF.